The entry that follows covers one T cell receptor beta chain sequence. No antigen is known for it. This entry comes from a study of blood T cells in healthy people across ages. Study results and caveats: Any conclusive comparison of naive versus antigen-experienced cells was prevented by using unsorted PBMCs. A strong correlation was found between TCR beta diversity and the percentage of naive T cells.

The authors ran a second PCR of 7 to 11 cycles using a sample-barcoded 5' primer and a J-beta primer mix. TCRdb re-derived calls from the 5' RACE reads in MiXCR, one entry per CDR3 protein. The table shows fewer than 2,000,000 distinct CDR3 sequences, with approximately 40% occurring only once. This TCR was sampled from a human donor in good health. Sequences were obtained from blood.

The CDR3 here is CSARAQDYEQYF. The CDR3 DNA reads TGCAGTGCTAGGGCGCAAGACTACGAGCAGTACTTC. The rearrangement links TRBV20-1 to TRBJ2-7; D is uncertain. V was pared by 3 bases and J by 3 bases, with 9 bases between. The germline gives CDR1 DFQATT, CDR2 SNEGSKA (reference sequence). CDR3 length: 12 residues.